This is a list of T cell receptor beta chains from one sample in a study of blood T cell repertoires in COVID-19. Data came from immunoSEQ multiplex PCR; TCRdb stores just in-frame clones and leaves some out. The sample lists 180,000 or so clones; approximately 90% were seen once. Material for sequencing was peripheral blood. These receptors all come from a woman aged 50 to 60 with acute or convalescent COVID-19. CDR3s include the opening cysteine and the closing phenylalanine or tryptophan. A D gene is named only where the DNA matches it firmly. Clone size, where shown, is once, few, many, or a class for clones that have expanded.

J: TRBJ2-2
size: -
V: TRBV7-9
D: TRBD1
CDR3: CASSLDRASGELFF
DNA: TGTGCCAGCAGCTTGGACAGGGCTTCCGGGGAGCTGTTTTTT

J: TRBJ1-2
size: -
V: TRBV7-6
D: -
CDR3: CASSLGRDSNYGYTF
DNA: TGTGCCAGCAGCTTAGGCCGGGACTCTAACTATGGCTACACCTTC

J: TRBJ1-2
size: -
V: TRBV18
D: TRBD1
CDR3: CASSPGTVAYGYTF
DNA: TGTGCCAGCTCACCAGGGACAGTCGCCTATGGCTACACCTTC

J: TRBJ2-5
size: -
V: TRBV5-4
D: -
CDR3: CASSLDFFRLGAGETQYF
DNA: TGTGCCAGCAGCTTGGACTTTTTTCGACTAGGGGCGGGGGAGACCCAGTACTTC

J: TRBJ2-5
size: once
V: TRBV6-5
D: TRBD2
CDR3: CASRGGTSGSQYF
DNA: TGTGCCAGCCGGGGGGGTACCTCGGGGTCCCAGTACTTC

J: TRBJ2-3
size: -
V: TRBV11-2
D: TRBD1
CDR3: CASSARTGSGTDTQYF
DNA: TGTGCCAGCAGCGCCCGGACAGGAAGTGGCACAGATACGCAGTATTTT

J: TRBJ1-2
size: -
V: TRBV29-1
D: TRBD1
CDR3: CSVAPDRVSYGYTF
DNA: TGCAGCGTTGCCCCTGACAGGGTTTCATATGGCTACACCTTC

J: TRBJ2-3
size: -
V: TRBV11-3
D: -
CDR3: CASSPTGTDTQYF
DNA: TGTGCCAGCAGCCCTACAGGAACCGATACGCAGTATTTT

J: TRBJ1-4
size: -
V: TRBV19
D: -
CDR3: CASSSGSSEKLFF
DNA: TGTGCCAGTTCCTCTGGGAGCAGTGAAAAACTGTTTTTT

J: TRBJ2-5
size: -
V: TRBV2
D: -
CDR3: CASLKTTRDQETQYF
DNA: TGTGCCAGCCTAAAAACCACGCGGGATCAAGAGACCCAGTACTTC

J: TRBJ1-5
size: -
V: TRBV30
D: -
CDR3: CAWSVLGGNQPQHF
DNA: TGTGCCTGGAGTGTACTGGGAGGGAATCAGCCCCAGCATTTT

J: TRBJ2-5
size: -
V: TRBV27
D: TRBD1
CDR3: CASGGHSYQETQYF
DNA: TGTGCCTCAGGGGGACACTCGTACCAAGAGACCCAGTACTTC

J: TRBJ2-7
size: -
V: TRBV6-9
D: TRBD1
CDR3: CASSYTLRRQGYEQYF
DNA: TGTGCCAGCAGTTATACCCTTCGTCGACAGGGCTACGAGCAGTACTTC

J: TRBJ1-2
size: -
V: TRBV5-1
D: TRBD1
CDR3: CASSLVDEGAVGYTF
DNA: TGCGCCAGCAGCTTGGTTGATGAGGGGGCAGTTGGCTACACCTTC

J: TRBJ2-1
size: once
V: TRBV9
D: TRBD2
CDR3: CASSVAGLAGGYNEQFF
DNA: TGTGCCAGCAGCGTAGCGGGACTAGCGGGAGGATACAATGAGCAGTTCTTC

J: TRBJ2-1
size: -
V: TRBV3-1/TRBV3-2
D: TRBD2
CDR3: CASSLRTSGAEQFF
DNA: TGTGCCAGCAGCCTCCGGACTAGCGGGGCGGAGCAGTTCTTC

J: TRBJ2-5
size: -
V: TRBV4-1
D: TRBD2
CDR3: CASSQGEGQAETQYF
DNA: TGCGCCAGCAGCCAAGGGGAGGGTCAGGCTGAGACCCAGTACTTC

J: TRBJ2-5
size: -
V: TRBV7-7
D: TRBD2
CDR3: CASETGGPGKTQYF
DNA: TGTGCCAGCGAAACGGGAGGGCCGGGTAAGACCCAGTACTTC

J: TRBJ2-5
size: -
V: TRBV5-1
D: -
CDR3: CASNLPGQETQYF
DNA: TGCGCCAGCAACCTACCCGGGCAAGAGACCCAGTACTTC

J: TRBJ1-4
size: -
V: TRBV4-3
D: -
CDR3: CASSRGQSTNEKLFF
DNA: TGCGCCAGCAGCCGAGGACAGTCAACTAATGAAAAACTGTTTTTT

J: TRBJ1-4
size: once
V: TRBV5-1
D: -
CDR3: CASSFGIPGEKLFF
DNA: TGCGCCAGCAGCTTCGGGATACCTGGGGAAAAACTGTTTTTT

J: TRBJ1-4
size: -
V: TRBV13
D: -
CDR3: CASSLGQGTELFF
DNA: TGTGCCAGCAGCTTAGGACAGGGTACGGAACTGTTTTTT

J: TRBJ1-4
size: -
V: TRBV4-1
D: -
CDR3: CASSPTPTNEKLFF
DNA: TGCGCCAGCAGCCCGACACCAACTAATGAAAAACTGTTTTTT

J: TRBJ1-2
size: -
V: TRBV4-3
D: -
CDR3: CASSPARRGYGYTF
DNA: TGCGCCAGCAGCCCAGCCAGACGGGGCTATGGCTACACCTTC

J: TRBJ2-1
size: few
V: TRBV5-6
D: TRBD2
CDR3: CASGIAGDIVYHNEQFF
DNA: TGTGCCAGCGGGATAGCGGGAGACATTGTCTACCACAATGAGCAGTTCTTC

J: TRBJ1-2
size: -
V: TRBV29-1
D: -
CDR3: CSAVPGTNYGYTF
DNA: TGCAGCGCTGTCCCAGGGACTAACTATGGCTACACCTTC

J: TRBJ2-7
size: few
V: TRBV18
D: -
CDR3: CASSPKRQGGDEQYF
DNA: TGTGCCAGCTCACCAAAGAGACAGGGAGGCGACGAGCAGTACTTC

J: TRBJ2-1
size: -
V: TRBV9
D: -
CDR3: CASSVGTVSYNEQFF
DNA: TGTGCCAGCAGCGTAGGAACTGTCTCCTACAATGAGCAGTTCTTC

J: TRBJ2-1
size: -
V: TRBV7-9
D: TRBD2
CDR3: CASSHSGNEQFF
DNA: TGTGCCAGCAGCCATAGCGGGAATGAGCAGTTCTTC

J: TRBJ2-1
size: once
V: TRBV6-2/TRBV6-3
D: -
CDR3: CASSRWGEDEQFF
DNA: TGTGCCAGCAGTCGGTGGGGGGAGGATGAGCAGTTCTTC

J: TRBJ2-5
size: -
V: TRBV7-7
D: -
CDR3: CASSSKGQRGETQYF
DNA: TGTGCCAGCAGTTCGAAGGGACAGCGGGGGGAGACCCAGTACTTC

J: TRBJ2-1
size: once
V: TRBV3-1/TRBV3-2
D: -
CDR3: CASSQGPGSSYNEQFF
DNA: TGTGCCAGCAGCCAAGGACCGGGGAGCTCCTACAATGAGCAGTTCTTC

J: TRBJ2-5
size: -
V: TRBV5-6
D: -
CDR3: CASSLLEERERFDF
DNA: TGTGCCAGCAGCTTGTTGGAGGAAAGGGAACGTTTCGACTTC

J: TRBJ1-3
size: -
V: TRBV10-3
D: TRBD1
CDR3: CAIRQGAGNTIYF
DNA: TGTGCCATTAGACAGGGGGCTGGAAACACCATATATTTT

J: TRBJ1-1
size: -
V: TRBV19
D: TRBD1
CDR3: CASSIVGTGNTEAFF
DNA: TGTGCCAGTAGTATAGTTGGGACAGGGAACACTGAAGCTTTCTTT

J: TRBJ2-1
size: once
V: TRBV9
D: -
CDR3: CASSYSYNEQFF
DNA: TGTGCCAGCAGCTACTCCTACAATGAGCAGTTCTTC

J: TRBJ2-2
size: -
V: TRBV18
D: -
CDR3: CASSSNRGRGAHRDGELFF
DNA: TGTGCCAGCTCATCTAACCGCGGCCGGGGGGCCCACCGTGACGGGGAGCTGTTTTTT

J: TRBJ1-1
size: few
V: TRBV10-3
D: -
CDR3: CAISKGEITEAFF
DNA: TGTGCCATCTCCAAAGGAGAGATCACTGAAGCTTTCTTT

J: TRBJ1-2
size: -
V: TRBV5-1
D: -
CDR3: CASSLSENYGYTF
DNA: TGCGCCAGCAGCTTGTCGGAGAACTATGGCTACACCTTC

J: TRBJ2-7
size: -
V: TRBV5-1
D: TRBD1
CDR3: CASSFRTGRDDEQYF
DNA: TGCGCCAGCAGCTTTCGGACAGGGCGCGACGACGAGCAGTACTTC

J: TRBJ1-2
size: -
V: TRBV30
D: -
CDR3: CAWSGRRDGYTF
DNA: TGTGCCTGGAGTGGTAGGCGGGATGGCTACACCTTC

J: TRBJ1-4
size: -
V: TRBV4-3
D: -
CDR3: CASSRLGSGDEKLFF
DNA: TGCGCCAGCAGCCGCCTCGGATCGGGAGATGAAAAACTGTTTTTT

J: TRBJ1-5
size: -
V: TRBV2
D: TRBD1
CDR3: CASNLRTGVNQPQHF
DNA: TGTGCCAGCAATCTCCGGACAGGGGTAAATCAGCCCCAGCATTTT

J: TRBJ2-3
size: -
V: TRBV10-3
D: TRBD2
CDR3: CAISTDAGGRDTQYF
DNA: TGTGCCATATCCACGGACGCGGGAGGCCGGGATACGCAGTATTTT

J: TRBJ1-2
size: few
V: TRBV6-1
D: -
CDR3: CASSEWSYGYTF
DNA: TGTGCCAGCAGTGAATGGAGCTATGGCTACACCTTC

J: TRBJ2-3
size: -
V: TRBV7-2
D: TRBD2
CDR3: CASSPRLAGEDTQYF
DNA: TGTGCCAGCAGCCCCCGACTAGCGGGGGAAGATACGCAGTATTTT

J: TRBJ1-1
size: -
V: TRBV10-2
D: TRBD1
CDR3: CANRQGMNTEAFF
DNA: TGCGCCAACAGACAGGGGATGAACACTGAAGCTTTCTTT

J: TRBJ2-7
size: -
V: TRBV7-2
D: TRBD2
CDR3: CASSFGGRYEQYF
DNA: TGTGCCAGCAGCTTTGGCGGGAGATACGAGCAGTACTTC